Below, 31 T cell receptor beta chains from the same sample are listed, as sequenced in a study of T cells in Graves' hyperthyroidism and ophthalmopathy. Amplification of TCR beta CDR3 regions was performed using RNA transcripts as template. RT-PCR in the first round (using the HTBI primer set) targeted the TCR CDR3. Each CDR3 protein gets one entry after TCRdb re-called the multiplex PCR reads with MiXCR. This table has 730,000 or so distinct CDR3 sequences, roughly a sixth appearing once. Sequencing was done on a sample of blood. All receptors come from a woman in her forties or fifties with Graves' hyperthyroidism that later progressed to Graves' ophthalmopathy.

The chain's CDR3 is CASSGWTSDSYGYTF. The CDR3, as DNA: TGTGCCAGCAGCGGATGGACGAGCGACAGCTATGGCTACACCTTC. V is TRBV9 and J is TRBJ1-2; D is possibly TRBD1 (5 bases). The length of the CDR3 is 15 residues. From germline, CDR1 is SGDLS and CDR2 YYNGEE. Trimming removed 3 bases from V and 4 bases from J, with 16 bases in between.

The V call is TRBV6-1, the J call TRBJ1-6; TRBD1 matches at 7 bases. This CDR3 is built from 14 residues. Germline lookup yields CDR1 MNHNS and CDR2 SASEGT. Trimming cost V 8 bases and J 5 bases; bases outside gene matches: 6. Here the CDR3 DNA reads TGTGCCAGCCAAAGACAGGGACATAATTCACCCCTCCACTTT. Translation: CASQRQGHNSPLHF.

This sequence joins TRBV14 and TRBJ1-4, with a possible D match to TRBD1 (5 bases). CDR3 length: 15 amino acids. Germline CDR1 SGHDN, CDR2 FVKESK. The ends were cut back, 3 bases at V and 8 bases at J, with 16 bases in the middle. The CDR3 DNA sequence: TGTGCCAGCAGCCACCTGGGACCTTCGAAGGAAAAACTGTTTTTT. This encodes CASSHLGPSKEKLFF.

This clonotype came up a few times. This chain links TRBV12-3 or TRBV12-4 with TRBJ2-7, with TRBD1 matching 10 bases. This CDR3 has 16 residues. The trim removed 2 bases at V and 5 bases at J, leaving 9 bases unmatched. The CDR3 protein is CASSLTLGTGVHEQYF. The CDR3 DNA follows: TGTGCCAGCAGTTTAACTCTCGGGACAGGGGTGCACGAGCAGTACTTC.

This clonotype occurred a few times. Here the CDR3 reads CASSLGAAWNEQFF. The CDR3 DNA reads as TGTGCCAGCAGCTTAGGAGCGGCATGGAATGAGCAGTTCTTC. J is TRBJ2-1 and V is TRBV13; D possibly corresponds to TRBD2 (5 bases). The germline V gene encodes CDR1 PRHDT and CDR2 FYEKMQ (reference sequence). Trimming removed 0 bases from V and 7 bases from J, with 10 bases in between. This CDR3 region has 14 residues.

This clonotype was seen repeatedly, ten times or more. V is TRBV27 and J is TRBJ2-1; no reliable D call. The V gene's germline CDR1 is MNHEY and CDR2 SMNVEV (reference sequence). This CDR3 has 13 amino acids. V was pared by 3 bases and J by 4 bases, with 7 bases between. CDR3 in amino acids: CASSFPTYNEQFF. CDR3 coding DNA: TGTGCCAGCAGTTTTCCCACGTACAATGAGCAGTTCTTC.

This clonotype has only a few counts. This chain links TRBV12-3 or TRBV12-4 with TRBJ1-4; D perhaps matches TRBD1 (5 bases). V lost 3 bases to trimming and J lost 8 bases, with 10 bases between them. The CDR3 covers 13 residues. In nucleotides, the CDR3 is TGTGCCAGCAGTTTCGGAAAGGGGGAAAAACTGTTTTTT. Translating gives CASSFGKGEKLFF.

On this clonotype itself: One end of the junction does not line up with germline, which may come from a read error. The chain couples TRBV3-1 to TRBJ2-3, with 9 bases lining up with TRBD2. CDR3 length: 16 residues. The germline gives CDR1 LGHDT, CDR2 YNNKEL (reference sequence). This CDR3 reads CANSHEGLALTDTQYF. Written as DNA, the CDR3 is TGTGCCAACAGCCACGAGGGACTAGCATTAACGGATACGCAGTATTTT.

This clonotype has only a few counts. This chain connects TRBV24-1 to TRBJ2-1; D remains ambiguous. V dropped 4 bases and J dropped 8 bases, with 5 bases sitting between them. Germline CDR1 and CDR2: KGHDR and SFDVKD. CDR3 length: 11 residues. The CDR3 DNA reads TGTGCCACCAGTGAGGGGTATGAGCAGTTCTTC. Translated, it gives CATSEGYEQFF.

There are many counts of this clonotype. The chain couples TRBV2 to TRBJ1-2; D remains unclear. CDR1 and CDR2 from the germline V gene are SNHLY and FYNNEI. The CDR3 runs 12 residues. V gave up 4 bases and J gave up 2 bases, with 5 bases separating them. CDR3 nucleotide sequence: TGTGCCAGCAGTGCACAGAACTATGGCTACACCTTC. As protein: CASSAQNYGYTF.

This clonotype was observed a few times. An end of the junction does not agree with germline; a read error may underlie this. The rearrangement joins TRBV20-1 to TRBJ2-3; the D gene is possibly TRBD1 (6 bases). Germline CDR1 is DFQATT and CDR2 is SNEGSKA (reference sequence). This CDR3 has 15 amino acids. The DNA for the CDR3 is TGCAGTGCTAGATCCGCGACAGGCCCCACAGATACGCGGTATTTT. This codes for CSARSATGPTDTRYF.

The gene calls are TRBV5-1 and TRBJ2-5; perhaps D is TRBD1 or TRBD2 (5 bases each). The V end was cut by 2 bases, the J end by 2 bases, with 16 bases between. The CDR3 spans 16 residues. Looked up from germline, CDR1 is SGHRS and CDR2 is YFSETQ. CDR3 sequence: CASSLEYRDGQETQYF. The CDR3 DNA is TGCGCCAGCAGCTTAGAATACCGGGACGGACAAGAGACCCAGTACTTC.

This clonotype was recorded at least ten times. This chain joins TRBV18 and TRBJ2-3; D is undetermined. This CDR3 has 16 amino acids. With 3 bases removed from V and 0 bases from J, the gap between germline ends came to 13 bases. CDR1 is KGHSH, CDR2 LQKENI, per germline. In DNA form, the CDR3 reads TGTGCCAGCTCACCTCGGGTATTCTCTAGCACAGATACGCAGTATTTT. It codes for CASSPRVFSSTDTQYF.

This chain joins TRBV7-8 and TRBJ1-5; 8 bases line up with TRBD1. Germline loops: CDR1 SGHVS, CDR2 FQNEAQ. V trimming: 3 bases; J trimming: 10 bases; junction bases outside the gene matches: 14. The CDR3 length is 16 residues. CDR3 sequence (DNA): TGTGCCAGCAGCTTGCAACCTAGGACAGGGACCAGTCCCCAGCATTTT. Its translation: CASSLQPRTGTSPQHF. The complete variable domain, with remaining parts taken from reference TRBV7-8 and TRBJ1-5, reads GAGVSQSPRYKVAKRGQDVALRCDPISGHVSLFWYQQALGQGPEFLTYFQNEAQLDKSGLPSDRFFAERPEGSVSTLKIQRTQQEDSAVYLCASSLQPRTGTSPQHFGDGTRLSIL.

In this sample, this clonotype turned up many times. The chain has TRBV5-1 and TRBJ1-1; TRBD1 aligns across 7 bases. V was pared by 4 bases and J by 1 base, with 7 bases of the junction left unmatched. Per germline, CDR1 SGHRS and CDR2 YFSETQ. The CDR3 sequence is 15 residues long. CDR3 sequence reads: CASSRGQVGNTEAFF. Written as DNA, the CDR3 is TGCGCCAGCAGCCGAGGACAGGTCGGGAACACTGAAGCTTTCTTT.

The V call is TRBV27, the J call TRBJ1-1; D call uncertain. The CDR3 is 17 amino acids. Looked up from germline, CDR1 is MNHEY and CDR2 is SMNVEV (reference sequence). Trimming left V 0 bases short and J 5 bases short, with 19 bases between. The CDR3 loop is CASSLSFSWQPGTEAFF. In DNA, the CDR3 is TGTGCCAGCAGTTTATCGTTCTCGTGGCAGCCGGGGACTGAAGCTTTCTTT.

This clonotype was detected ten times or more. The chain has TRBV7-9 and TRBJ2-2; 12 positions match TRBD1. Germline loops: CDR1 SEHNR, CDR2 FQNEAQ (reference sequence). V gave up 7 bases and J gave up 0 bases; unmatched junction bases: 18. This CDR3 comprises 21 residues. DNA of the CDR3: TGTGCCAGCACACACCCCGGGACAGGGGGCCCGACGGTCCCGAACACCGGGGAGCTGTTTTTT. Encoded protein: CASTHPGTGGPTVPNTGELFF.

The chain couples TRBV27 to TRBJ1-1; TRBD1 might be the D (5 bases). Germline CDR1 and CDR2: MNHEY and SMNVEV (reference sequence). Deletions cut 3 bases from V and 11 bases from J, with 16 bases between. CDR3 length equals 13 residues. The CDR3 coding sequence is TGTGCCAGCAGTTTTGATCAGGTAGGGGTGGCTTTCTTT. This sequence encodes CASSFDQVGVAFF.

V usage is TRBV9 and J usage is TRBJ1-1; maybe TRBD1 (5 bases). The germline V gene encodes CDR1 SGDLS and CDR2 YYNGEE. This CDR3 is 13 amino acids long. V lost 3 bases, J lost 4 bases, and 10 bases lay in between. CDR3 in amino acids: CASSDPRATEAFF. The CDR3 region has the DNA TGTGCCAGCAGCGACCCCAGGGCCACTGAAGCTTTCTTT.

The CDR3 DNA is TGTGCCTGGAGTGTAAAAGGGTCAGAGCTTAGCTCCTACAATGAGCAGTTCTTC. Its translation is CAWSVKGSELSSYNEQFF. The V call is TRBV30, the J call TRBJ2-1, with D uncertain. This CDR3 comprises 18 residues. Between the trimmed V and J ends, which lost 0 bases and 0 bases, there was a span of 18 bases. The germline V gene encodes CDR1 GTSNPN and CDR2 SVGIG (reference sequence).

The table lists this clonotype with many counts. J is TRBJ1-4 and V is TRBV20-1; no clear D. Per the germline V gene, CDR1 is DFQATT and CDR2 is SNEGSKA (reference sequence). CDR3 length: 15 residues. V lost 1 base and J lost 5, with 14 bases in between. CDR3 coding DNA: TGCAGTGCTAGAGTTGGCGGAAAAGAAAATGAAAAACTGTTTTTT. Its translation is CSARVGGKENEKLFF.

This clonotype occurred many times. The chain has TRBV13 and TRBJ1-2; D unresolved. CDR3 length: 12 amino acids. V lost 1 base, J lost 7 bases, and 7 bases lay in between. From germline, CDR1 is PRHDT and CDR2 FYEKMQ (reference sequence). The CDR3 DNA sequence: TGTGCCAGCAGCTTAGACAGATTTGGCTACACCTTC. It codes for CASSLDRFGYTF. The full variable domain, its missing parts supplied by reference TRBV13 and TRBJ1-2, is AAGVIQSPRHLIKEKRETATLKCYPIPRHDTVYWYQQGPGQDPQFLISFYEKMQSDKGSIPDRFSAQQFSDYHSELNMSSLELGDSALYFCASSLDRFGYTFGSGTRLTVV.

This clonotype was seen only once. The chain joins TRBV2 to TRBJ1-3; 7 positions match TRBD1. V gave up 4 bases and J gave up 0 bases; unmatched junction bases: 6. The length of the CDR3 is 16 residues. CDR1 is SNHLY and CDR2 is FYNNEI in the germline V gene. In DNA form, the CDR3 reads TGTGCCAGCAGTGTTGGGACAGCGACCTCTGGAAACACCATATATTTT. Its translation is CASSVGTATSGNTIYF. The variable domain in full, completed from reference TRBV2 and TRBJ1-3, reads EPEVTQTPSHQVTQMGQEVILRCVPISNHLYFYWYRQILGQKVEFLVSFYNNEISEKSEIFDDQFSVERPDGSNFTLKIRSTKLEDSAMYFCASSVGTATSGNTIYFGEGSWLTVV.

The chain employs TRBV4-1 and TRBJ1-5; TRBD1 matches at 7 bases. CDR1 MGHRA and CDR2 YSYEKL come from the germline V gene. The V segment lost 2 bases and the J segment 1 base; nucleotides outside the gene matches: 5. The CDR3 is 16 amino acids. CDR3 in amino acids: CASSQLEGQSNQPQHF. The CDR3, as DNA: TGCGCCAGCAGCCAATTGGAGGGACAGAGCAATCAGCCCCAGCATTTT.

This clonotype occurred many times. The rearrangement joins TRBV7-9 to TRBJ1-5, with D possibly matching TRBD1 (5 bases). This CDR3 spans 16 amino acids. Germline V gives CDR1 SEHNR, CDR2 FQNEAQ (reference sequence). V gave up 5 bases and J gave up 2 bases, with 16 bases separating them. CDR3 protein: CASSPGTEKGNQPQHF. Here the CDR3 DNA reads TGTGCCAGCAGCCCAGGGACCGAGAAAGGCAATCAGCCCCAGCATTTT.

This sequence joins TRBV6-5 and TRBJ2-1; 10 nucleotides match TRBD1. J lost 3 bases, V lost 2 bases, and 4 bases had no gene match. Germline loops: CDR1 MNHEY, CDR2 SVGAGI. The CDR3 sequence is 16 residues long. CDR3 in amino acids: CASSYAWTGGYNEQFF. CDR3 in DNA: TGTGCCAGCAGTTACGCATGGACAGGGGGCTACAATGAGCAGTTCTTC.

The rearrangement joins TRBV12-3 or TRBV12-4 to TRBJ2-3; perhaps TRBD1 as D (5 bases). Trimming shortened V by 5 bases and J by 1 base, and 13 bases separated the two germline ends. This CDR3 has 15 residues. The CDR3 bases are TGTGCCAGCAGTCGACGGCAAGGGGGCACAGATACGCAGTATTTT. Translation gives CASSRRQGGTDTQYF.

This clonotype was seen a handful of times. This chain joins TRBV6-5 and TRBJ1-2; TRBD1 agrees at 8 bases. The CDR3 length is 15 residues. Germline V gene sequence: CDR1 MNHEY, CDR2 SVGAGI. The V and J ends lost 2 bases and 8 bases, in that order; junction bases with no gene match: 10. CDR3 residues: CASSYRRAGGTGYTF. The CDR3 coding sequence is TGTGCCAGCAGTTACCGGCGGGCAGGGGGCACGGGCTACACCTTC.

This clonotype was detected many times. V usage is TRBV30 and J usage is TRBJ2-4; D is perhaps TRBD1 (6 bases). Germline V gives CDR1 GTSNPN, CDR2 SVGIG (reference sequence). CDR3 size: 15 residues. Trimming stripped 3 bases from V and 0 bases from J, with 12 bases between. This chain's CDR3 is CAWSDRKLAKNIQYF. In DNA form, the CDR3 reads TGTGCCTGGAGCGACAGGAAGCTAGCCAAAAACATTCAGTACTTC.

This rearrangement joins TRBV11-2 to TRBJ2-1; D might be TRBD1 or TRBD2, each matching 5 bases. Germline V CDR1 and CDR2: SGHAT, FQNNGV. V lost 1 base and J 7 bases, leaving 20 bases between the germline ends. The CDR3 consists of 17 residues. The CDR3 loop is CASSLVRDRLAGNEQFF. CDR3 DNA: TGTGCCAGCAGCTTAGTCCGGGACCGCCTAGCAGGGAATGAGCAGTTCTTC.

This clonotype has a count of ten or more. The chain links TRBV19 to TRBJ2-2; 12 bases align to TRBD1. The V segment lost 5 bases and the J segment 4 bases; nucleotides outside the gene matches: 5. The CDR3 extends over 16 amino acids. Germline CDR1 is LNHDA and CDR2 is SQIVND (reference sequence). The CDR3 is CASSPRDRGPTGELFF. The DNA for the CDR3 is TGTGCCAGTAGTCCCCGGGACAGGGGGCCCACCGGGGAGCTGTTTTTT.